The text below deals with one TCR beta chain. Its antigen is as yet unknown. Profiled with immunoSEQ multiplex PCR; TCRdb holds only in-frame clones, not every one. The sample records around 100,000 clones, approximately 94% being singletons. This specimen comes from a study of siplizumab effects on memory and regulatory T cells. Study-wide findings and caveats: Memory T cells appeared less diverse than naive cells, which seemed to contribute substantially to alloresponse.

CDR3 length equals 14 residues. Germline V gene lookup returns CDR1 SQVTM and CDR2 ANQGSEA. The trim removed 6 bases at V and 8 bases at J, leaving 12 bases unmatched. The sequence was obtained from a human donor in good health. V gene TRBV29-1 combines with J gene TRBJ2-3; 9 bases are a match to TRBD1. The material sequenced was non-Treg CD4+ T cells sorted from blood. The CDR3 loop is CSVRPGQGHGTQYF. DNA of the CDR3: TGCAGCGTCCGACCGGGACAGGGCCATGGTACGCAGTATTTT.